This is a list of T cell receptor beta chains from one sample in a study of blood T cell repertoires in COVID-19. Profiled with immunoSEQ multiplex PCR; TCRdb holds only in-frame clones, not every one. The data hold fewer than 350,000 clones, with just over 90% observed a single time. Sequenced input: PBMCs or T cells enriched from blood (not recorded which). These TCRs come from a woman in her thirties or forties with acute COVID-19. Each CDR3 is given with its conserved first and last residue. Fields, in order: clone size, J gene, V gene, D gene, CDR3 DNA, CDR3 protein. The D gene is left open where the match is weak. Not all rows give a size; the values are once, few, many and, for expanded clones, a class.

clone size: NA
J gene: TRBJ1-2
V gene: TRBV21-1
D gene: NA
CDR3 DNA: TGTGCCAGCAAGTCTTCGACAGGGGGCGAACTCTATGGCTACACCTTC
CDR3 protein: CASKSSTGGELYGYTF

clone size: NA
J gene: TRBJ2-3
V gene: TRBV6-6
D gene: NA
CDR3 DNA: TGTGCCAGCACCGAAGTCGGGGATACGCAGTATTTT
CDR3 protein: CASTEVGDTQYF

clone size: NA
J gene: TRBJ2-3
V gene: TRBV5-1
D gene: NA
CDR3 DNA: TGCGCCAGCAGCCCAGGGGACGGAATGAGGACAGATACGCAGTATTTT
CDR3 protein: CASSPGDGMRTDTQYF

clone size: NA
J gene: TRBJ2-3
V gene: TRBV19
D gene: NA
CDR3 DNA: TGTGCCACCCTGCCGGGAAACCGAATCACAGATACGCAGTATTTT
CDR3 protein: CATLPGNRITDTQYF

clone size: NA
J gene: TRBJ1-2
V gene: TRBV29-1
D gene: TRBD1
CDR3 DNA: TGCAGCGTTGATCGCAGGGGGTCGATTGGCTACACCTTC
CDR3 protein: CSVDRRGSIGYTF

clone size: NA
J gene: TRBJ2-7
V gene: TRBV20-1
D gene: TRBD2
CDR3 DNA: TGCAGTGCTAGTGGCGCGGGGGGCCTCTTTGCAGAGCAGTACTTC
CDR3 protein: CSASGAGGLFAEQYF

clone size: NA
J gene: TRBJ1-6
V gene: TRBV6-2/TRBV6-3
D gene: NA
CDR3 DNA: TGTGCCAGCAGTTACTCGAGGGACAACCGTGGGCGGTCACCCCTCCACTTT
CDR3 protein: CASSYSRDNRGRSPLHF

clone size: NA
J gene: TRBJ2-7
V gene: TRBV12-3/TRBV12-4
D gene: NA
CDR3 DNA: TGTGCCAGCAGGTCCACAGGGATCTACGAGCAGTACTTC
CDR3 protein: CASRSTGIYEQYF

clone size: NA
J gene: TRBJ1-6
V gene: TRBV7-2
D gene: NA
CDR3 DNA: TGTGCCAGCAGCTTAGCGTCCCAACAGTTAGGTTCACCCCTCCACTTT
CDR3 protein: CASSLASQQLGSPLHF

clone size: once
J gene: TRBJ1-1
V gene: TRBV20-1
D gene: NA
CDR3 DNA: TGCAGTGCTGACTGGAACACTGAAGCTTTCTTT
CDR3 protein: CSADWNTEAFF

clone size: few
J gene: TRBJ1-1
V gene: TRBV5-4
D gene: NA
CDR3 DNA: TGTGCCAGCAGCTTGATTGCAGGGCCTCCGTCGGACGCTTTCTTT
CDR3 protein: CASSLIAGPPSDAFF

clone size: NA
J gene: TRBJ2-3
V gene: TRBV5-4
D gene: TRBD1
CDR3 DNA: TGTGCCAGCAGCCACGGGACAGGGGCGATGGATACGCAGTATTTT
CDR3 protein: CASSHGTGAMDTQYF

clone size: NA
J gene: TRBJ1-4
V gene: TRBV27
D gene: TRBD1
CDR3 DNA: TGTGCCAGCAGTTTATTAGGGACAGGGGATGAAAAACTGTTTTTT
CDR3 protein: CASSLLGTGDEKLFF

clone size: NA
J gene: TRBJ1-1
V gene: TRBV9
D gene: NA
CDR3 DNA: TGTGCCAGCAGCGTAGTAGCCAGGGGGAACACTGAAGCTTTCTTT
CDR3 protein: CASSVVARGNTEAFF

clone size: NA
J gene: TRBJ1-1
V gene: TRBV9
D gene: NA
CDR3 DNA: TGTGCCAGCAGCGTATCAGGGAACACTGAAGCTTTCTTT
CDR3 protein: CASSVSGNTEAFF

clone size: NA
J gene: TRBJ2-1
V gene: TRBV7-9
D gene: TRBD2
CDR3 DNA: TGTGCCAGCCCGGGACTAGCGGGGTTTCATCTTGACAATGAGCAGTTCTTC
CDR3 protein: CASPGLAGFHLDNEQFF

clone size: NA
J gene: TRBJ2-5
V gene: TRBV20-1
D gene: NA
CDR3 DNA: TGCAGTGCTAGAGAGCGAGAGACCCAGTACTTC
CDR3 protein: CSARERETQYF

clone size: NA
J gene: TRBJ1-1
V gene: TRBV6-5
D gene: TRBD1
CDR3 DNA: TGTGCCAGCAGTTACAGGACAGGGGTAAGGAACACTGAAGCTTTCTTT
CDR3 protein: CASSYRTGVRNTEAFF

clone size: NA
J gene: TRBJ2-1
V gene: TRBV7-9
D gene: TRBD1
CDR3 DNA: TGTGCCACCTCCGGGACAGCATACAATGAGCAGTTCTTC
CDR3 protein: CATSGTAYNEQFF

clone size: NA
J gene: TRBJ2-7
V gene: TRBV2
D gene: NA
CDR3 DNA: TGTGCCAGTAAGCGTAGCTCCTACGAGCAGTACTTC
CDR3 protein: CASKRSSYEQYF

clone size: NA
J gene: TRBJ1-2
V gene: TRBV19
D gene: NA
CDR3 DNA: TGTGCCAGTACCGGCGGGGGCCTAAGGTATGGCTACACCTTC
CDR3 protein: CASTGGGLRYGYTF

clone size: NA
J gene: TRBJ2-2
V gene: TRBV19
D gene: NA
CDR3 DNA: TGTGCCAGTAGAGGGGTCGGGAACACCGGGGAGCTGTTTTTT
CDR3 protein: CASRGVGNTGELFF

clone size: NA
J gene: TRBJ1-2
V gene: TRBV19
D gene: TRBD1
CDR3 DNA: TGTGCCAGTAGGACAGGGGGCTCCGGCTATGGCTACACCTTC
CDR3 protein: CASRTGGSGYGYTF

clone size: once
J gene: TRBJ2-7
V gene: TRBV2
D gene: TRBD2
CDR3 DNA: TGTGCCAGCAGTAGGCCGGCGGGAGTCGAGCAGTACTTC
CDR3 protein: CASSRPAGVEQYF

clone size: NA
J gene: TRBJ1-3
V gene: TRBV18
D gene: TRBD1
CDR3 DNA: TGTGCCAGCTCCCCCAGGGACAGGGGGCCTGGAAACACCATATATTTT
CDR3 protein: CASSPRDRGPGNTIYF

clone size: NA
J gene: TRBJ2-3
V gene: TRBV7-2
D gene: TRBD2
CDR3 DNA: TGTGCCAGCAGCTTAATGGGATTAGCGGGGGGGACAGATACGCAGTATTTT
CDR3 protein: CASSLMGLAGGTDTQYF

clone size: NA
J gene: TRBJ2-3
V gene: TRBV24-1
D gene: NA
CDR3 DNA: TGTGCCACCAGCTCTAGCACAGATACGCAGTATTTT
CDR3 protein: CATSSSTDTQYF

clone size: NA
J gene: TRBJ1-6
V gene: TRBV6-5
D gene: TRBD1
CDR3 DNA: TGTGCCAGCAGGGGACAGTATAATTCACCCCTCCACTTT
CDR3 protein: CASRGQYNSPLHF

clone size: once
J gene: TRBJ1-2
V gene: TRBV24-1
D gene: NA
CDR3 DNA: TGTGCCACCAGTACGGACGAGGGAGCGGGTGGCTACACCTTC
CDR3 protein: CATSTDEGAGGYTF

clone size: NA
J gene: TRBJ1-6
V gene: TRBV27
D gene: NA
CDR3 DNA: TGTGCCAGCAGATTCTCTGGCTCAAATTCACCCCTCCACTTT
CDR3 protein: CASRFSGSNSPLHF

clone size: NA
J gene: TRBJ2-3
V gene: TRBV7-9
D gene: TRBD2
CDR3 DNA: TGTGCCAGCAGCCCTACTAGCGGGGGGGCCTCAGATACGCAGTATTTT
CDR3 protein: CASSPTSGGASDTQYF

clone size: few
J gene: TRBJ1-2
V gene: TRBV9
D gene: TRBD1
CDR3 DNA: TGTGCCAGCAGCGTAGGGGGGACAGGGGGCTCCTATGGCTACACCTTC
CDR3 protein: CASSVGGTGGSYGYTF

clone size: NA
J gene: TRBJ2-7
V gene: TRBV7-9
D gene: NA
CDR3 DNA: TGTGCCAGCACCTCTGCAGCAGCGGCCTACGAGCAGTACTTC
CDR3 protein: CASTSAAAAYEQYF

clone size: NA
J gene: TRBJ1-2
V gene: TRBV10-3
D gene: TRBD1
CDR3 DNA: TGTGCCACCCATTCACAGGGGGACGTCCGCTACACCTTC
CDR3 protein: CATHSQGDVRYTF

clone size: NA
J gene: TRBJ1-1
V gene: TRBV7-2
D gene: NA
CDR3 DNA: TGTGCCAGCAGCCCCTATCGCGGGGGGGACACTGAAGCTTTCTTT
CDR3 protein: CASSPYRGGDTEAFF